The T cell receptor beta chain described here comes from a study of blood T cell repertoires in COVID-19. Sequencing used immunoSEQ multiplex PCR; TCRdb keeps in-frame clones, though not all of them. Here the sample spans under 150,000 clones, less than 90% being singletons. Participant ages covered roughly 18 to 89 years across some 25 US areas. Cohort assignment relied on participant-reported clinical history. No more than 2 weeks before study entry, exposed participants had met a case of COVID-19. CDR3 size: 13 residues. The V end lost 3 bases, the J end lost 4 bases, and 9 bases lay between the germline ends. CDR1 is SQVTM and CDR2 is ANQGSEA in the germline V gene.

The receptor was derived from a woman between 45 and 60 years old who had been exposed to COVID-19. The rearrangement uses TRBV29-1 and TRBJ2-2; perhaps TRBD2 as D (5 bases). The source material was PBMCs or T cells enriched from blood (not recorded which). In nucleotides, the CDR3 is TGCAGCGTTGATACGGGATCCACCGGGGAGCTGTTTTTT. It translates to CSVDTGSTGELFF.